Sequencing of this TCR beta chain was carried out in a study of blood T cell repertoires in COVID-19. Study at large: Sites in the United States, Italy and Spain provided acute and convalescent COVID-19 samples. The cDNA or gDNA used as material had been derived from T cells, B-cell-depleted T cells, or PBMCs.

The CDR3 is made up of 14 amino acids. Germline CDR1 reads LGHDT; CDR2 reads YNNKEL (reference sequence). Trimming took 2 bases from V and 8 from J, leaving 12 bases between them. Method: immunoSEQ multiplex PCR; TCRdb's copy keeps in-frame clones and lacks some. Of about 190,000 clones listed, 75% to 90% are singletons. This receptor was obtained from a man aged 30-40 years with acute or convalescent COVID-19. The source material was peripheral blood. This chain links TRBV3-1 (or the pseudogene TRBV3-2) with TRBJ1-4, with D unresolved. The CDR3 region has the DNA TGTGCCAGCAGCCAAAGATTCGAGGTGGAAAAACTGTTTTTT. Protein product: CASSQRFEVEKLFF.